This T cell receptor (beta chain) came from a study of shared clonotypes between healthy human individuals. Findings of the study overall: Depth was large, yet rarefaction showed that sorted-subset sequencing was incomplete. The four-donor shared clonotypes exceeded non-shared clonotypes in generation probability, with non-shared ones scoring lower. Around 4.7% of naive CD4 clonotypes were shared across a handful of donors.

With regard to this clone: Antigen unknown.

The donors were adults (healthy and HIV-negative) with no recent acute infections or vaccinations. Data came from immunoSEQ multiplex PCR; TCRdb stores just in-frame clones and leaves some out. This table has 2 million to 3 million clones, 93% appearing once. Germline V gene lookup returns CDR1 MNHEY and CDR2 SVGAGI. The length of the CDR3 is 15 residues. The V gene end was trimmed by 6 bases and the J gene end by 7 bases; junction bases not matched to a gene: 14. The sequence came from a man aged 18 to 30 in good health. Some clones in this sample may be carry-over from other donors' samples. The chain carries TRBV6-5 and TRBJ1-2; 7 nucleotides agree with TRBD1. Source material: naive CD4+ T cells from PBMCs. Sample subset: CD45RA+ positively selected. CDR3 residues: CASSPTVGGRGGYTF. Written as DNA, the CDR3 is TGTGCCAGCAGCCCCACTGTAGGGGGCAGAGGTGGCTACACCTTC.